A single T cell receptor (beta chain) is shown here with its context. As yet, its antigen is unknown. CDR1 is SEHNR and CDR2 is FQNEAQ in the germline V gene (reference sequence). There are 14 residues in the CDR3. Trimming at V came to 4 bases and at J to 16 bases, leaving 16 bases not matched to a gene. The data were obtained in a study of T cell responses to AZD1222 COVID-19 vaccine. Findings and caveats of the study: Researchers took repertoire samples only after the peak T cell response had come.

This table comes from immunoSEQ multiplex PCR, and its TCRdb copy is limited to in-frame clones, with some not included. The sample carries about 160,000 clones, around nine tenths recorded once. The sequence came from an adult who received the AZD1222 COVID-19 vaccine. The chain carries TRBV7-9 and TRBJ2-1, with 7 bases fitting TRBD1. Here the sequenced sample was peripheral blood, taken 28 days after the second AZD1222 dose. The CDR3, as DNA: TGTGCCAGCAGCTCCGTATTGGGACAGCCCAGGGTATTCTTC. Translation: CASSSVLGQPRVFF.